The 22 T cell receptor beta chains in this list originate from one sample, sequenced in a study of cytomegalovirus exposure and HLA in healthy donors. It was with 60 Vbeta and 13 Jbeta primers that the PCR ran. Some clones are missing from TCRdb's copy, which holds only in-frame ones; the method was immunoSEQ multiplex PCR. The data show roughly 120,000 clones, less than 85% seen once. The sequenced sample was PBMCs. The receptors derive from a male donor in good health and CMV-seronegative.

V usage is TRBV6-5 and J usage is TRBJ1-1; 7 bases align to TRBD1. The CDR3 is 14 amino acids. Germline V gene lookup returns CDR1 MNHEY and CDR2 SVGAGI. The ends lost 6 bases at V and 4 bases at J; junction bases unmatched: 8. CDR3 bases: TGTGCCAGCAGCCGACAGGGTGTCAGCACTGAAGCTTTCTTT. Its protein product is CASSRQGVSTEAFF.

CDR3: CASSPGSNSPLHF. The DNA of the CDR3 is TGTGCCAGCAGTCCGGGGAGTAATTCACCCCTCCACTTT. The genes are TRBV27 and TRBJ1-6; D is unclear. CDR1 is MNHEY, CDR2 SMNVEV, per germline (reference sequence). The V end lost 5 bases, the J end lost 6 bases, and 8 bases lay between the germline ends. This CDR3 has 13 amino acids.

The CDR3 reads CASSRPGSSPSEQYF. The CDR3 DNA is TGTGCCAGCAGCCGACCCGGGTCTTCCCCCTCCGAGCAGTACTTC. The gene calls are TRBV7-8 and TRBJ2-7; D uncertain. With 5 bases removed from V and 6 bases from J, the gap between germline ends came to 20 bases. The CDR3 contains 15 residues. Germline CDR1 reads SGHVS; CDR2 reads FQNEAQ.

The rearrangement links TRBV7-9 to TRBJ2-1, with unresolved D. The CDR3 consists of 16 residues. Germline V lookup: CDR1 SEHNR, CDR2 FQNEAQ (reference sequence). Trimming stripped 5 bases from V and 0 bases from J, with 14 bases between. The CDR3 sequence: CASSPQFSRSYNEQFF. The CDR3 DNA reads TGTGCCAGCAGCCCCCAATTTAGCCGCTCCTACAATGAGCAGTTCTTC.

This chain connects TRBV30 to TRBJ2-3, with a tentative D call TRBD1 (6 bases). Trimming removed 2 bases at V and 1 base at J, with 19 bases between. Per germline, CDR1 GTSNPN and CDR2 SVGIG (reference sequence). The CDR3 runs to 17 residues. The DNA for the CDR3 is TGTGCCTGGAGTCAATTAAGGGGGACAAGCGGCACAGATACGCAGTATTTT. Encoded protein: CAWSQLRGTSGTDTQYF.

The CDR3 sequence is CASTQNYRGYTF. Here the CDR3 DNA reads TGCGCCAGCACCCAAAACTACAGGGGCTACACCTTC. The chain uses TRBV5-1 and TRBJ1-2; D perhaps matches TRBD1 (5 bases). CDR3 length: 12 residues. Deletions cut 6 bases from V and 8 bases from J, with 14 bases between. Germline loops: CDR1 SGHRS, CDR2 YFSETQ. Using reference TRBV5-1 and TRBJ1-2 for the parts outside the CDR3, the full variable domain is KAGVTQTPRYLIKTRGQQVTLSCSPISGHRSVSWYQQTPGQGLQFLFEYFSETQRNKGNFPGRFSGRQFSNSRSEMNVSTLELGDSALYLCASTQNYRGYTFGSGTRLTVV.

This clone was recorded only once. J is TRBJ2-3 and V is TRBV11-3; possibly TRBD2 for D (6 bases). The CDR3 runs to 16 residues. Trimming stripped 2 bases from V and 0 bases from J, with 12 bases between. Germline V gene lookup returns CDR1 SGHNT and CDR2 YENEEA. CDR3: CASSLRAGRSTDTQYF. CDR3 bases: TGTGCCAGCAGCTTAAGGGCGGGACGTAGCACAGATACGCAGTATTTT.

The chain employs TRBV13 and TRBJ1-3; 7 bases agree with TRBD1. The germline V gene has CDR1 PRHDT and CDR2 FYEKMQ (reference sequence). Trimming at V came to 5 bases and at J to 1 base, leaving 20 bases not matched to a gene. The CDR3 spans 20 residues. The CDR3 here is CASSVRNRQGAALSGNTIYF. The CDR3 bases are TGTGCCAGCAGCGTACGGAACCGACAGGGCGCAGCTCTTTCTGGAAACACCATATATTTT.

The chain links TRBV30 to TRBJ1-1; a possible D gene is TRBD1 (5 bases). Germline lookup yields CDR1 GTSNPN and CDR2 SVGIG (reference sequence). The CDR3 totals 13 residues. Trimming stripped 2 bases from V and 1 base from J, with 8 bases between. CDR3 in amino acids: CAWSMGGNTEAFF. The CDR3, as DNA: TGTGCCTGGAGTATGGGGGGGAACACTGAAGCTTTCTTT.

The V call is TRBV10-3, the J call TRBJ1-5; tentative D call: TRBD1 (6 bases). The ends were cut back, 5 bases at V and 4 bases at J, with 9 bases in the middle. Germline values: CDR1 ENHRY, CDR2 SYGVKD. CDR3 size: 13 residues. The DNA of the CDR3 is TGTGCCATCAGTTTCGACAGGAATCAGCCCCAGCATTTT. Translating gives CAISFDRNQPQHF.

This clone has only a few counts. The chain recombines TRBV5-6 with TRBJ2-7; 9 bases are a match to TRBD1. CDR3 length: 16 amino acids. CDR1 is SGHDT and CDR2 is YYEEEE in the germline V gene. With V trimmed by 0 bases and J by 2 bases, 6 bases remained unmatched. This CDR3 is CASSLGGGQGPYEQYF. Here the CDR3 DNA reads TGTGCCAGCAGCTTGGGGGGGGGACAGGGTCCCTACGAGCAGTACTTC.

This clone was recorded a few times. V and J are TRBV4-3 and TRBJ1-1; TRBD1 matches at 8 bases. V lost 4 bases to trimming and J lost 5 bases; unmatched junction nucleotides: 6. The CDR3 spans 14 residues. CDR1 is LGHNA, CDR2 YSLEER, per germline. CDR3 nucleotides: TGCGCCAGCAGCCGGACAGGGATGGGGACTGAAGCTTTCTTT. This codes for CASSRTGMGTEAFF.

The rearrangement uses TRBV29-1 and TRBJ1-2; the D is unclear. Trimming pared 4 bases from V and 4 bases from J, leaving 7 bases between. CDR1 is SQVTM, CDR2 ANQGSEA, per germline. The CDR3 runs 11 residues. The CDR3: CSVGYTYGYTF. The CDR3 bases are TGCAGCGTTGGGTACACCTATGGCTACACCTTC.

This sequence joins TRBV28 and TRBJ2-7; TRBD2 agrees at 9 bases. Trimming cost V 6 bases and J 3 bases; bases outside gene matches: 6. The CDR3 contains 14 residues. Germline V CDR1 and CDR2: MDHEN, SYDVKM. CDR3 bases: TGTGCCAGCAGACCATTAGCGGGGGACTACGAGCAGTACTTC. As protein: CASRPLAGDYEQYF.

The DNA of the CDR3 is TGTGCCTGGGAACCGGGACAGGGTATTTACGAGCAGTACTTC. Protein sequence: CAWEPGQGIYEQYF. The V gene is TRBV30, the J gene TRBJ2-7, with 9 bases fitting TRBD1. CDR3 length: 14 residues. CDR1 is GTSNPN and CDR2 is SVGIG in the germline V gene (reference sequence). J lost 4 bases, V lost 5 bases, and 9 bases had no gene match.

This chain joins TRBV7-6 and TRBJ1-1, with 7 bases aligning to TRBD1. This CDR3 contains 18 residues. From germline, CDR1 is SGHVS and CDR2 FNYEAQ. V shed 2 bases, J shed 4 bases, and the junction held 16 bases outside the gene matches. Here the CDR3 DNA reads TGTGCCAGCAGCTTAACGCCTCGAGAGGGGGCGCAGGGCACTGAAGCTTTCTTT. It translates to CASSLTPREGAQGTEAFF.

The CDR3, as DNA: TGTGCCAGCAGCAAGACATCTAGCACAGATACGCAGTATTTT. Translated, it gives CASSKTSSTDTQYF. The gene calls are TRBV7-2 and TRBJ2-3; unclear D gene. The CDR3 runs 14 residues. Germline V gives CDR1 SGHTA, CDR2 FQGNSA. V lost 5 bases and J 0 bases, leaving 9 bases between the germline ends.

The rearrangement uses TRBV27 and TRBJ1-5; D not certain. CDR1 is MNHEY, CDR2 SMNVEV, per germline (reference sequence). The CDR3 contains 14 residues. V lost 5 bases and J lost 0, with 8 bases in between. DNA for the CDR3: TGTGCCAGCAGTGTCGGGGTTAGCAATCAGCCCCAGCATTTT. It encodes CASSVGVSNQPQHF.

The CDR3 loop reads CATSRDNQGVGNTIYF. The CDR3 region has the DNA TGTGCCACCAGCAGAGATAATCAGGGGGTCGGAAACACCATATATTTT. The V call is TRBV15, the J call TRBJ1-3; 7 positions match TRBD1. The CDR3 length is 16 residues. Germline V lookup: CDR1 LNHNV, CDR2 YYDKDF (reference sequence). The V gene end was trimmed by 0 bases and the J gene end by 4 bases; junction bases not matched to a gene: 6.

The chain links TRBV5-6 to TRBJ2-5; 9 bases line up with TRBD2. From germline, CDR1 is SGHDT and CDR2 YYEEEE. V shed 3 bases and J 7 bases; nucleotides not matched to a gene: 16. The CDR3 has 17 amino acids. In nucleotides, the CDR3 is TGTGCCAGCAGCTGGGGATTTAGCGGGAGAGCAGGTGGGACCCAGTACTTC. It encodes CASSWGFSGRAGGTQYF.

The rearrangement joins TRBV5-4 to TRBJ2-5; 9 positions match TRBD1. The ends lost 4 bases at V and 7 bases at J; junction bases unmatched: 8. CDR3 length: 14 amino acids. Germline CDR1 is SGHNT and CDR2 is YYREEE (reference sequence). The CDR3 protein is CASSTPGQGPTQYF. The CDR3 bases are TGTGCCAGCAGCACCCCGGGACAGGGTCCGACCCAGTACTTC.

As to this clone: Germline is not matched at one junction end, which may reflect a read error. The chain is built from TRBV4-2 and TRBJ2-6; TRBD1 matches 7 bases. Per germline, CDR1 LGHNA and CDR2 YNFKEQ. The CDR3 contains 16 residues. CDR3 amino acids: CASSQDRGSGANGLTF. The CDR3 DNA sequence: TGTGCCAGCAGCCAAGACAGGGGGTCTGGGGCCAACGGCCTGACTTTC.